This T cell receptor beta chain was identified during a study of blood T cells in healthy people across ages. PCR was performed a second time for roughly 7 to 12 cycles using a sample-barcoded 5' primer and a J-beta primer mix. TCRdb ran MiXCR on the 5' RACE reads and lists one entry per CDR3 protein. Among approximately 960,000 distinct CDR3 sequences listed, about 28% were seen once. The CDR3 is 14 residues long. V dropped 7 bases and J dropped 4; count of bases not matched to a gene: 8. Germline-derived CDR1 and CDR2 are SGHTA and FQGNSA. Turning to this clonotype: No antigen is known for it.

Whole-study results and caveats: The lack of PBMC sorting stopped any conclusive naive versus antigen-experienced comparison.

These same data were also listed under a study on T cells of mothers and their children.

The sequenced sample was blood. The source is a woman in her 40s in good health. This chain uses TRBV7-2 with TRBJ1-2, with 8 nucleotides matching TRBD1. This CDR3 reads CASNQDRVGYGYTF. DNA for the CDR3: TGTGCCAGCAACCAGGACAGGGTGGGCTATGGCTACACCTTC.